This TCR beta chain appears in the sequencing data of a study of T cells in Graves' hyperthyroidism and ophthalmopathy. Exclusions: uncontrolled infection, other autoimmune disease, pregnancy, lactation. What was amplified from RNA transcripts were TCR beta CDR3 regions. HTBI primers drove first-round RT-PCR of the TCR CDR3. TCRdb independently ran MiXCR on the multiplex PCR reads; one entry per CDR3 protein. The sample lists about 290,000 distinct CDR3 sequences; 10% to 15% were seen once. The CDR3 consists of 15 residues. V dropped 4 bases and J dropped 4 bases, with 16 bases sitting between them. Germline V gene data show CDR1 as MNHEY and CDR2 as SVGAGI. Concerning this clonotype: The antigen remains undetermined.

Study-wide results and limits: Blood also contained most expanded thyroid clonotypes above 0.001.

J is TRBJ1-1 and V is TRBV6-5, with D hard to call. The clonotype comes from a woman in her twenties or thirties with Graves' hyperthyroidism that later progressed to Graves' ophthalmopathy. The sequencing sample was made of blood. The DNA for the CDR3 is TGTGCCAGCAGTTCCGAGGATCCCCTCGGCACTGAAGCTTTCTTT. Translating gives CASSSEDPLGTEAFF.